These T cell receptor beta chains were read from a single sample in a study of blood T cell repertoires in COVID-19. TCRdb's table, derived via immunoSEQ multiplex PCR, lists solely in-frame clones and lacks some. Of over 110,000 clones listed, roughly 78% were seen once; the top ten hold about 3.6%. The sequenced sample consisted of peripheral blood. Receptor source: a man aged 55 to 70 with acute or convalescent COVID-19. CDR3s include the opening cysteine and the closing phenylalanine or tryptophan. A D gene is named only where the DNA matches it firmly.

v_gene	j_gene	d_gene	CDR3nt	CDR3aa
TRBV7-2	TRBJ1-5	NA	TGTGCCAGCAGCGCCAAAGCGGGCAATCAGCCCCAGCATTTT	CASSAKAGNQPQHF
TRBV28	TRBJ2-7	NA	TGTGCCAGCAGGCATAGAGGTGTCGGGGTCTACGAGCAGTACTTC	CASRHRGVGVYEQYF
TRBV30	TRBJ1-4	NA	TGTGCCTGGAGTTTAGGGTTGACTACCCTTTTT	CAWSLGLTTLF
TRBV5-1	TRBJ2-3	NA	TGCGCCAGCAGCTTGGCCAGGGGAGCTACAACTAGCACAGATACGCAGTATTTT	CASSLARGATTSTDTQYF
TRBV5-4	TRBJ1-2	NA	TGTGCCAGCAGCCGAGCACGAGAATCGGGCTACACCTTC	CASSRARESGYTF
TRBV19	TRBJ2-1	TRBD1	TGTGCCAGTAGTAACCTCGGACAGGGGGGAGCTGAGCAGTTCTTC	CASSNLGQGGAEQFF
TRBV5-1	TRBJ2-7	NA	TGCGCCAGCAGCTTGGGGTTAGGGGCTCTAGGGTACGAGCAGTACTTC	CASSLGLGALGYEQYF
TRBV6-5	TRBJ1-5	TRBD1	TGTGCCAGCAGTTTAACCGGGACAGGGAATCAGCCCCAGCATTTT	CASSLTGTGNQPQHF
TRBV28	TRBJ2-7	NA	TGTGCCAGCAGTTTATCTGGGGGCCTAATTTCCTACGAGCAGTACTTC	CASSLSGGLISYEQYF
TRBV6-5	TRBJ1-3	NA	TGTGCCAGCAGTTACTCGGAGGGGAACACCGTATATTTT	CASSYSEGNTVYF